One and the same sample provided the 3 T cell receptor beta chains below, sequenced in a study of technical replicates of blood from several donors. Only in-frame clones appear in the TCRdb table, and some are missing; sequencing was by immunoSEQ multiplex PCR. This sample yields nearly 90,000 clones, of which 85% to 95% are seen a single time; 0.3% to 0.35% belongs to the top ten. Sequencing input: T cells isolated from PBMCs. The source is a human donor in good health.

CDR3 sequence reads: CASSTGTGVTYGYTF. The CDR3 DNA is TGTGCCAGCAGCACAGGGACAGGGGTTACCTATGGCTACACCTTC. This sequence joins TRBV7-2 and TRBJ1-2; 10 nucleotides align to TRBD1. Unmatched junction bases numbered 7, after V lost 5 bases and J lost 4 bases. Germline CDR1 reads SGHTA; CDR2 reads FQGNSA. CDR3 length: 15 amino acids.

This chain links TRBV7-2 with TRBJ2-7, with TRBD1 matching 9 bases. CDR3 length: 17 amino acids. J gave up 3 bases and V 2 bases, and 11 bases lay outside the gene matches. Germline V gives CDR1 SGHTA, CDR2 FQGNSA. The CDR3 nucleotides read TGTGCCAGCAGCTTAAAACGCGGGACAGGGTATTACTACGAGCAGTACTTC. Its translation is CASSLKRGTGYYYEQYF.

CDR3 DNA: TGTGCCAGCAGCTTGAACGGGGGGTTATCTGGAAACACCATATATTTT. Translation: CASSLNGGLSGNTIYF. V usage is TRBV5-4 and J usage is TRBJ1-3; D possibly corresponds to TRBD1 (5 bases). Trimming shortened V by 1 base and J by 1 base, and 12 bases separated the two germline ends. The V gene's germline CDR1 is SGHNT and CDR2 YYREEE (reference sequence). The CDR3 has 16 amino acids. The whole variable domain, remainder taken from reference TRBV5-4 and TRBJ1-3, is ETGVTQSPTHLIKTRGQQVTLRCSSQSGHNTVSWYQQALGQGPQFIFQYYREEENGRGNFPPRFSGLQFPNYSSELNVNALELDDSALYLCASSLNGGLSGNTIYFGEGSWLTVV.